The following is a T cell receptor (beta chain) sequence with its context. It has no known antigen specificity. It has no much larger one-base neighbor in the sample; base qualities were not kept. TCRbeta CDR3 regions were amplified from genomic DNA by means of the immunoSEQ Assay, a bias-controlled multiplex PCR. From the authors' description of their analysis: The number of nucleated cells in each sample was estimated by amplification of reference gene primers within the assay. To quantify the absolute abundance of each unique TCRbeta CDR3 rearrangement, sequence reads were collapsed and filtered. For each sample, productive Simpson clonality was calculated as the square root of Simpson's diversity index over productive rearrangements. As stored in TCRdb, this immuneACCESS dataset retains in-frame rearrangements with V and J assigned. A fraction of the clones does not appear; measured against another copy, unresolved V genes explain less than half of the discrepancy, and the remainder lacks a known reason. The DNA gave D and trimming, while V, J and clone size come from that table. The sample table shows 200,000 to 250,000 clones, and about 82% are seen once. Together, the top ten hold roughly an eighth of the sample.

Counted from cysteine to phenylalanine, this CDR3 has 14 amino acids. The only DNA kept is the CDR3, 42 bases in frame from the first base. Trimming leaves V shorter by 4 bases and J shorter by 5 bases, with the junction holding 7 bases beyond the gene matches. The germline V gene provides CDR1 SQVTM and CDR2 ANQGSEA. The collaborating institutions used their own protocols to collect whole blood in K2EDTA tubes. Collaborator samples were shipped for TCRbeta analysis as frozen whole blood, isolated PBMCs, or DNA extracted from either sample type. The data originate from a study of blood T cell repertoires in COVID-19 (dated by TCRdb to about 2020). General notes on the study: Collaborator samples came from the United States, Italy and Spain and covered acute and convalescent phases of COVID-19. The prospective study material was composed of cDNA or gDNA derived from T cells, B-cell-depleted T cells, or PBMCs. Where available, HLA class I and class II types were taken from metadata supplied by the sample provider and were not determined by assay-based typing. A freely available public database, intended as a resource for researchers studying the immune response to SARS-CoV-2, is where the repertoires were released. Nearly every sample came with metadata listing a de-identified subject ID, COVID-19 status, age in years and sex. Subjects who had been exposed to COVID-19, were actively infected with it, or had recovered from it provided the deeply sampled blood TCRbeta repertoires that made up the dataset. The samples were drawn from two sources: the first 160 participants of the ongoing ImmuneRACE study, and 1,254 subjects contributed by 6 global collaborators.

What the work shows at the level of the full study, not this receptor alone: The amount of clinical and demographic metadata varied by source and participant and was provided uncurated.

Sequenced material: peripheral blood. The source of this sequence is a man at least 80 years old with acute or convalescent COVID-19. Recombination joined TRBV29-1 with TRBJ1-1, and TRBD1 aligns with 10 junction nucleotides. CDR3 sequence: CSVGDRGRYTEAFF. The DNA is TGCAGCGTTGGGGACAGGGGCAGGTATACTGAAGCTTTCTTT.